This TCR beta chain was profiled in a study of CD8 T cells in Susac syndrome. Roughly 0.45 to 1 ug RNA was reverse transcribed with random hexamers. One entry per CDR3 protein, called by TCRdb with MiXCR from the immunoSEQ multiplex PCR reads. There are 250,000 or so distinct CDR3 sequences in the sample; 85% to 95% occur only once, and 0.065% to 0.075% lies in the top ten. The sequence derives from a human donor with multiple sclerosis. The material sequenced was CD4+ T cells from PBMCs.

Here the CDR3 reads CASGDSNYGYTF. The CDR3 DNA reads as TGTGCCAGCGGGGACAGTAACTATGGCTACACCTTC. V gene TRBV5-4 combines with J gene TRBJ1-2; 7 bases align to TRBD1. This CDR3 is built from 12 residues. CDR1 and CDR2 from the germline V gene are SGHNT and YYREEE (reference sequence). The trim removed 7 bases at V and 1 base at J, leaving 1 base unmatched.